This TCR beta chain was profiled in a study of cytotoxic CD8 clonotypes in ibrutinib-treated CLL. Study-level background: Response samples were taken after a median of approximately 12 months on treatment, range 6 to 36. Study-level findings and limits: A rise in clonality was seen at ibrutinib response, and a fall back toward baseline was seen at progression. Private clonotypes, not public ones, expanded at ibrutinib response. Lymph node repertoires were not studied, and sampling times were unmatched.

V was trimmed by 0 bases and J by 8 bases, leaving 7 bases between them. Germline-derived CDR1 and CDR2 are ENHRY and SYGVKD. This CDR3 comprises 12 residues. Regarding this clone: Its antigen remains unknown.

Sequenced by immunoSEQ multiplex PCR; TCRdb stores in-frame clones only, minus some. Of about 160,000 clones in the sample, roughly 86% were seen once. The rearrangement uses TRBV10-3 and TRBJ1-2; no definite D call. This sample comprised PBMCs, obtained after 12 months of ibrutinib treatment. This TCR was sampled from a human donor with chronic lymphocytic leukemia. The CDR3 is CAISESGPGYTF. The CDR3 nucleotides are TGTGCCATCAGTGAGTCTGGACCCGGCTACACCTTC.